Each of the 17 T cell receptor beta chains below was sequenced from the same sample in a study of T cells in Graves' hyperthyroidism and ophthalmopathy. Amplified regions were TCR beta CDR3 sequences from RNA transcripts. Using the HTBI primer set, a first-round RT-PCR was run on the TCR CDR3. One entry per CDR3 protein, called by TCRdb with MiXCR from the multiplex PCR reads. The table lists around 700,000 distinct CDR3 sequences, 18% of them singletons. Specimen: blood. These receptors all come from a woman in her fifties or sixties with Graves' hyperthyroidism that later progressed to Graves' ophthalmopathy.

This clonotype was seen many times. The V call is TRBV7-9, the J call TRBJ2-3; D not certain. The CDR3 is 13 residues long. The ends were cut back, 6 bases at V and 6 bases at J, with 13 bases in the middle. The germline V gene has CDR1 SEHNR and CDR2 FQNEAQ (reference sequence). As DNA, the CDR3 is TGTGCCAGCAGTTCCTCGGTCCAGGATACGCAGTATTTT. Amino acid sequence: CASSSSVQDTQYF.

In its sample, this clonotype was seen a few times. This chain links TRBV4-1 with TRBJ1-2; the D gene is possibly TRBD1 (5 bases). Germline V gives CDR1 MGHRA, CDR2 YSYEKL. The germline V and J ends were trimmed by 6 bases and 7 bases, with 18 bases remaining between them. The CDR3 sequence is 14 residues long. CDR3 nucleotide sequence: TGCGCCAGCAGGTTCCCGGGACGGAAGTCTGGCTACACCTTC. It codes for CASRFPGRKSGYTF.

At least ten counts were recorded for this clonotype. This chain links TRBV7-9 with TRBJ1-6; TRBD1 matches at 7 bases. V dropped 5 bases and J dropped 5; count of bases not matched to a gene: 3. Germline CDR1 SEHNR, CDR2 FQNEAQ (reference sequence). The CDR3 runs to 14 residues. CDR3 sequence: CASSRGQDNSPLHF. The CDR3 DNA sequence: TGTGCCAGCAGCCGTGGACAGGATAATTCACCCCTCCACTTT.

This chain links TRBV25-1 with TRBJ1-2, with a possible D match to TRBD1 (6 bases). V was shortened by 4 bases and J by 8 bases, with 17 bases between the two germline ends. Germline assignment: CDR1 MGHDK and CDR2 SYGVNS. The CDR3 has 14 amino acids. CDR3 region: CASSGSEGEGGYTF. The CDR3 bases are TGTGCCAGCAGTGGGTCGGAGGGGGAAGGCGGCTACACCTTC.

Worth noting for this clonotype: This may be a read error, as it is one base from a much larger clone. This chain uses TRBV11-3 with TRBJ2-2; D is possibly TRBD1 or TRBD2 (6 bases each). Germline CDR1 reads SGHNT; CDR2 reads YENEEA. The CDR3 is 16 amino acids. CDR3 bases: TGTGCCAGCAGCTTAGGCCGGGACACGAACACCGGGGGGCTGTTTTTT. This sequence encodes CASSLGRDTNTGGLFF. Full variable domain (remainder filled in from reference TRBV11-3 and TRBJ2-2): EAGVVQSPRYKIIEKKQPVAFWCNPISGHNTLYWYLQNLGQGPELLIRYENEEAVDDSQLPKDRFSAERLKGVDSTLKIQPAELGDSAVYLCASSLGRDTNTGGLFFGEGSRLTVL.

This clonotype was seen more than once but under ten times. The V gene is TRBV19, the J gene TRBJ2-2, with D unresolved. V was shortened by 0 bases and J by 7 bases, with 12 bases between the two germline ends. Germline V gene sequence: CDR1 LNHDA, CDR2 SQIVND (reference sequence). The CDR3 has 15 residues. The CDR3 DNA sequence: TGTGCCAGTAGTATAGATCCCTATGGGGTCGGGGAGCTGTTTTTT. Protein: CASSIDPYGVGELFF.

The chain has TRBV20-1 and TRBJ2-7; no clear D. Germline CDR1 reads DFQATT; CDR2 reads SNEGSKA (reference sequence). This CDR3 has 15 residues. Trimming removed 0 bases at V and 1 base at J, with 13 bases between. For the CDR3, the DNA is TGCAGTGCTAGAGATCCGAAAGGGTCGTCCTACGAGCAGTACTTC. It codes for CSARDPKGSSYEQYF.

The V gene is TRBV2, the J gene TRBJ2-5, with D perhaps given as TRBD1 or TRBD2 (5 bases each). The CDR3 is made up of 15 amino acids. The V end lost 3 bases, the J end lost 2 bases, and 13 bases lay between the germline ends. The V gene's germline CDR1 is SNHLY and CDR2 FYNNEI. The CDR3 bases are TGTGCCAGCAGTGATCCGGGGCGTAGGCAAGAGACCCAGTACTTC. Protein: CASSDPGRRQETQYF.

This clonotype was observed a few times. The CDR3 sequence is CASSNPVLGTEAFF. Here the CDR3 DNA reads TGTGCCAGCAGTAATCCCGTCTTGGGCACTGAAGCTTTCTTT. This chain connects TRBV6-1 to TRBJ1-1; no firm D call. V gave up 5 bases and J gave up 4 bases, with 14 bases separating them. CDR1 is MNHNS, CDR2 SASEGT, per germline. The CDR3 consists of 14 residues.

This clonotype was counted at least ten times. The chain employs TRBV3-1 and TRBJ2-1; 8 bases fit TRBD2. Trimming removed 4 bases from V and 8 bases from J; junction bases left unmatched: 10. Germline CDR1 reads LGHDT; CDR2 reads YNNKEL (reference sequence). The CDR3 spans 15 residues. The DNA for the CDR3 is TGTGCCAGCAGCCCGTCGGGACTAGTAATCGATGAGCAGTTCTTC. This gives the protein CASSPSGLVIDEQFF.

A few counts support this clonotype. This chain uses TRBV5-1 with TRBJ2-5; TRBD2 aligns across 8 bases. CDR1 and CDR2 (germline): SGHRS, YFSETQ. This CDR3 comprises 21 residues. Trimming took 4 bases from V and 5 from J; bases not matched to a gene: 28. The CDR3 loop is CASSRSRIGAAGTRDRETQYF. CDR3 coding DNA: TGCGCCAGCAGCAGATCTCGAATCGGGGCCGCCGGGACTAGGGATCGCGAGACCCAGTACTTC.

V is TRBV20-1 and J is TRBJ2-1; 12 nucleotides line up with TRBD2. V lost 6 bases and J lost 1; bases outside the gene matches: 7. Germline CDR1 is DFQATT and CDR2 is SNEGSKA (reference sequence). CDR3 length equals 16 residues. The CDR3 protein is CSAATSGGTSYNEQFF. The CDR3 DNA reads as TGCAGTGCGGCGACTAGCGGGGGAACTTCCTACAATGAGCAGTTCTTC.

This clonotype was detected many times. This chain joins TRBV10-2 and TRBJ2-7, with TRBD2 as a possible D gene (5 bases). In germline, CDR1 is WSHSY, CDR2 SAAADI. The CDR3 spans 13 residues. Trimming pared 0 bases from V and 5 bases from J, leaving 8 bases between. In nucleotides, the CDR3 is TGCGCCAGCAGTGAGTCGACGGGGAACGAGCAGTACTTC. The encoded protein is CASSESTGNEQYF.

This clonotype has a count of ten or more. The rearrangement joins TRBV27 to TRBJ2-1; D not resolved. Looked up from germline, CDR1 is MNHEY and CDR2 is SMNVEV (reference sequence). Trimming removed 4 bases at V and 9 bases at J, with 19 bases between. This CDR3 contains 15 residues. The CDR3 nucleotides are TGTGCCAGCAGTTCCCGTCCCCGATTAGATGGTGAGCAGTTCTTC. Translated: CASSSRPRLDGEQFF.

This clonotype came up a few times. V usage is TRBV12-3 or TRBV12-4 and J usage is TRBJ2-7; 10 nucleotides match TRBD1. The V segment lost 4 bases and the J segment 0 bases; nucleotides outside the gene matches: 3. This CDR3 is built from 15 residues. This CDR3 is CASSSTGGSSYEQYF. Written as DNA, the CDR3 is TGTGCCAGCAGTTCGACAGGGGGCAGCTCCTACGAGCAGTACTTC.

The table lists this clonotype with a few counts. V usage is TRBV20-1 and J usage is TRBJ1-6; 11 bases are a match to TRBD1. Trimming cost V 1 base and J 12 bases; bases outside gene matches: 8. The germline CDR1 and CDR2 sequences are DFQATT and SNEGSKA (reference sequence). The CDR3 spans 15 residues. The CDR3 here is CSARVSGGQGVPLHF. The CDR3 DNA sequence: TGCAGTGCTAGAGTGAGTGGGGGACAGGGGGTACCCCTCCACTTT.

The chain is built from TRBV10-3 and TRBJ1-1; D is perhaps TRBD1 (6 bases). CDR1 and CDR2 (germline): ENHRY, SYGVKD. The CDR3 contains 15 residues. The V and J ends lost 7 bases and 0 bases respectively, with 15 bases between them. The CDR3: CAITLDRTVNTEAFF. The DNA for the CDR3 is TGTGCCATCACCCTCGACAGGACCGTGAACACTGAAGCTTTCTTT.